Sequencing of this TCR beta chain was carried out in a study of long-term antiretroviral therapy in people with HIV. General study points: Repertoires in HIV (unlike those of controls) had narrower CDR3 length ranges. Researchers lacked any data on ART adherence, viral resistance or therapy changes. Whichever time point was examined, clones expanded before ART dominated the repertoire.

The authors ran the immunoSEQ assay, v3.0, at survey level. The table came from immunoSEQ multiplex PCR; TCRdb's copy has only in-frame clones and leaves some out. The sample lists about 32,000 clones; about 98% were seen once. With respect to this clone: No antigen is known for it.

The CDR3 is 15 residues long. The V end lost 0 bases, the J end lost 0 bases, and 7 bases lay between the germline ends. Germline CDR1 and CDR2: LGHNA and YNFKEQ. The specimen was unsorted PBMCs, collected 7.6 years after starting antiretroviral therapy. The genes are TRBV4-2 and TRBJ2-3, with unresolved D. The sequence was collected from a man aged 30 to 39 with HIV. CDR3 residues: CASSQEETSTDTQYF. The CDR3 DNA is TGTGCCAGCAGCCAAGAGGAGACGAGCACAGATACGCAGTATTTT.